This T cell receptor beta chain was found in a study of cytomegalovirus exposure and HLA in healthy donors. Researchers ran the PCR with 60 Vbeta and 13 Jbeta primers. Sequencing was performed with immunoSEQ multiplex PCR; in TCRdb, only in-frame clones are kept and a portion is missing. The sample records about 110,000 clones, approximately 60% being singletons. J lost 0 bases, V lost 1 base, and 0 bases had no gene match. The CDR3 sequence is 15 residues long. Per the germline V gene, CDR1 is SGHRS and CDR2 is YFSETQ. The source material was PBMCs. The chain couples TRBV5-1 to TRBJ2-2; 7 nucleotides align to TRBD2. The source of this sequence is a woman in her twenties or thirties in good health and CMV-seronegative. As DNA, the CDR3 is TGCGCCAGCAGCTTGCGGGGGGCGAACACCGGGGAGCTGTTTTTT. This encodes CASSLRGANTGELFF. Looking up the rest from reference TRBV5-1 and TRBJ2-2 gives the full variable domain: KAGVTQTPRYLIKTRGQQVTLSCSPISGHRSVSWYQQTPGQGLQFLFEYFSETQRNKGNFPGRFSGRQFSNSRSEMNVSTLELGDSALYLCASSLRGANTGELFFGEGSRLTVL.